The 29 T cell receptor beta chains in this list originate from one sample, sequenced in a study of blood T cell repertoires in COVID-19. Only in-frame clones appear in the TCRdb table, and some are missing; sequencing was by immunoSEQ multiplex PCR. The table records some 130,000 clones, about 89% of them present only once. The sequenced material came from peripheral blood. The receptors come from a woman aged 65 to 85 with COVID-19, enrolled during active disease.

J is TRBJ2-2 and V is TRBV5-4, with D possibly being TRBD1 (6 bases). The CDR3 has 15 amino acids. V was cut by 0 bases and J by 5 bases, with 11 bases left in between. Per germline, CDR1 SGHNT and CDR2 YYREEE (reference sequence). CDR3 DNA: TGTGCCAGCAGCTTGGAATCGAGGGGGACCGGGGAGCTGTTTTTT. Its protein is CASSLESRGTGELFF.

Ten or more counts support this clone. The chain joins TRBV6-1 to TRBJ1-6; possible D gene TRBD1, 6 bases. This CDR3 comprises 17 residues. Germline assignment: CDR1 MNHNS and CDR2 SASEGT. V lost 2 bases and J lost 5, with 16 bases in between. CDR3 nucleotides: TGTGCCAGCAGTGAACATTTCAGGACAGCTAATAATTCACCCCTCCACTTT. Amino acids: CASSEHFRTANNSPLHF.

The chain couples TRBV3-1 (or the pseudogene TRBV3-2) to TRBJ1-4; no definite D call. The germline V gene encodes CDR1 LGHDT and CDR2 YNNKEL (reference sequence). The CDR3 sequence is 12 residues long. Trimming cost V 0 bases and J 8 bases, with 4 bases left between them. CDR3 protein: CASSQEREKLFF. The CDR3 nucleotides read TGTGCCAGCAGCCAAGAACGGGAAAAACTGTTTTTT.

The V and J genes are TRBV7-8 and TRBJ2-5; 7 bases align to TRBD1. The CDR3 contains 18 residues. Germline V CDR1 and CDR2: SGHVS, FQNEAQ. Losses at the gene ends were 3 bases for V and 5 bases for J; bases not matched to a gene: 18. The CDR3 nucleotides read TGTGCCAGCAGCTTTTCCTTGGAGTGGAACAGGGGTTGGGAGACCCAGTACTTC. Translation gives CASSFSLEWNRGWETQYF.

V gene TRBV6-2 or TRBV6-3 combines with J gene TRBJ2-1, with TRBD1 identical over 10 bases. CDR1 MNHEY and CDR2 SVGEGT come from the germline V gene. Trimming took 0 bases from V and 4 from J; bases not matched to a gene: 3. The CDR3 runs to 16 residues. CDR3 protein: CASSYSDRGPYNEQFF. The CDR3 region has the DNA TGTGCCAGCAGTTACTCAGACAGGGGGCCTTACAATGAGCAGTTCTTC.

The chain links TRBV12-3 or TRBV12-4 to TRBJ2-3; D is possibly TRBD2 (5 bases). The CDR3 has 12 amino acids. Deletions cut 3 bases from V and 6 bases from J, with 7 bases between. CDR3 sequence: CASSLRGDTQYF. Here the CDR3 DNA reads TGTGCCAGCAGTTTGCGAGGGGATACGCAGTATTTT.

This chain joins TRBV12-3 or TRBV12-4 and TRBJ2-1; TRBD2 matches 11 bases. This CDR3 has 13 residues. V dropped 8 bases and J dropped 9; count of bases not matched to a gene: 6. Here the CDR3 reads CASVVAGGIEQFF. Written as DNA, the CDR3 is TGTGCCAGCGTGGTAGCGGGGGGGATTGAGCAGTTCTTC.

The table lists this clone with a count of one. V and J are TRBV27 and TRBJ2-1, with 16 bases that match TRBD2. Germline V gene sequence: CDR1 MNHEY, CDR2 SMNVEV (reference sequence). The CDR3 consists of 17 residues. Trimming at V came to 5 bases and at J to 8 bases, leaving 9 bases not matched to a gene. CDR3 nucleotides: TGTGCCAGCAGTCGAGGGACTAGCGGGGGGGCGTTGGATGAGCAGTTCTTC. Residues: CASSRGTSGGALDEQFF.

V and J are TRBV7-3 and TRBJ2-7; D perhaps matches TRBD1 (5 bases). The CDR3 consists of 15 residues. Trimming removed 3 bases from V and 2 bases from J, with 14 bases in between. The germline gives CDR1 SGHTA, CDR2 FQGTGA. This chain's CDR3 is CASSFRAGPTYEQYF. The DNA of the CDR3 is TGTGCCAGCAGCTTTCGCGCAGGGCCGACCTACGAGCAGTACTTC.

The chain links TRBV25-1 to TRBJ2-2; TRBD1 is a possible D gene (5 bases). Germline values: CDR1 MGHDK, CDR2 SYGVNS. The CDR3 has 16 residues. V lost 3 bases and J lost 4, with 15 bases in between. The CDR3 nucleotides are TGTGCCAGCAGTGAGCCCAGACAAAGGGGCACCGGGGAGCTGTTTTTT. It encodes CASSEPRQRGTGELFF.

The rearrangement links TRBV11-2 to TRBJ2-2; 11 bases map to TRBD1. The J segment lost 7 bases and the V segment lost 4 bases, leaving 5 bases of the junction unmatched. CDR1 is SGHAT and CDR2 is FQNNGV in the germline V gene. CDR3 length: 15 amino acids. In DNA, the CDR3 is TGTGCCAGCAGCTCAGGGACAGGGGGTCTCGGGGAGCTGTTTTTT. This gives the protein CASSSGTGGLGELFF.

Here the CDR3 reads CASSPQGVGWYGYTF. The CDR3 DNA is TGTGCCAGTAGCCCACAGGGCGTTGGGTGGTATGGCTACACCTTC. The V gene is TRBV19, the J gene TRBJ1-2; weak D call: TRBD1 (6 bases). The V and J ends lost 6 bases and 5 bases respectively, with 19 bases between them. Germline V gene sequence: CDR1 LNHDA, CDR2 SQIVND (reference sequence). The CDR3 sequence is 15 residues long.

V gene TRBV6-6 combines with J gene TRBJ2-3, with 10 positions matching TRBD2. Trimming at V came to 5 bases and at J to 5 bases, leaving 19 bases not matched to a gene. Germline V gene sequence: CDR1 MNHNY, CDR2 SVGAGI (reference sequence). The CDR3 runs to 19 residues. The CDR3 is CASSPGRERGGLWKDTQYF. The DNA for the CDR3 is TGTGCCAGCAGTCCGGGTAGGGAGCGGGGGGGCCTTTGGAAAGATACGCAGTATTTT.

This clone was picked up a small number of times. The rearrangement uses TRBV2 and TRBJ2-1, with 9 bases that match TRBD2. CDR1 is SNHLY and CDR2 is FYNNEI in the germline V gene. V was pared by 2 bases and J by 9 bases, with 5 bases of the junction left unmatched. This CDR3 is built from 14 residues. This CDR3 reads CASSESMRGGEQFF. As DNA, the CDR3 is TGTGCCAGCAGTGAAAGCATGCGGGGGGGTGAGCAGTTCTTC.

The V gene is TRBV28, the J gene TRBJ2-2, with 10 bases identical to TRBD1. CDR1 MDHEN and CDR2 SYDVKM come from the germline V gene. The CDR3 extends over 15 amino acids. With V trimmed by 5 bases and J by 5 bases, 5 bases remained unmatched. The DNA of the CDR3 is TGTGCCAGCAGTGACCGGGACAGGGGTACCGGGGAGCTGTTTTTT. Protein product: CASSDRDRGTGELFF.

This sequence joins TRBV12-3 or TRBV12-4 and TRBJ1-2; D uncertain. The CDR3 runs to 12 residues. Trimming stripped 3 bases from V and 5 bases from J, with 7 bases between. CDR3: CASSFLQYGYTF. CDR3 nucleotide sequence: TGTGCCAGCAGTTTCTTACAGTATGGCTACACCTTC.

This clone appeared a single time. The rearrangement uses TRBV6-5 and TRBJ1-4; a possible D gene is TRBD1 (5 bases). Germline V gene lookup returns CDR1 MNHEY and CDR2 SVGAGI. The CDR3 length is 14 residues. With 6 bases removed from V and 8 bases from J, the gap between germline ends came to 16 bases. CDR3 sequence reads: CASSLNDSTEKLFF. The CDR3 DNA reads TGTGCCAGCAGCCTAAATGACAGTACCGAAAAACTGTTTTTT.

Here the CDR3 reads CASSSGVAGANVLTF. Here the CDR3 DNA reads TGTGCCAGCAGCTCCGGGGTCGCTGGGGCCAACGTCCTGACTTTC. The gene calls are TRBV7-3 and TRBJ2-6; perhaps TRBD2 as D (5 bases). The germline V gene has CDR1 SGHTA and CDR2 FQGTGA. This CDR3 contains 15 residues. The V gene lost 4 bases and the J gene lost 2 bases, with 9 bases spanning the gap. The full variable domain, rest sourced from reference TRBV7-3 and TRBJ2-6, is GAGVSQTPSNKVTEKGKYVELRCDPISGHTALYWYRQSLGQGPEFLIYFQGTGAADDSGLPNDRFFAVRPEGSVSTLKIQRTERGDSAVYLCASSSGVAGANVLTFGAGSRLTVL.

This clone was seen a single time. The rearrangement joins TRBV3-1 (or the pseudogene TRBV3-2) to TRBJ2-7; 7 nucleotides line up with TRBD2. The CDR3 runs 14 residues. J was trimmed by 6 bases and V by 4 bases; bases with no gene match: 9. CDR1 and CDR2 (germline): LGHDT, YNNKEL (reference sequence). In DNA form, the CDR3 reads TGTGCCAGCAGCCGGCGGGGAGGGGACCGCGAGCAGTACTTC. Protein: CASSRRGGDREQYF.

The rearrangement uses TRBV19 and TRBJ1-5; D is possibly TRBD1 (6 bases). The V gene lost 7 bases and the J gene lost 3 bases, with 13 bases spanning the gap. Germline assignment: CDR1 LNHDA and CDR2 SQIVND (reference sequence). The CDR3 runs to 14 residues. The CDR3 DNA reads TGTGCCAGTAACTCCGGACAGTACAATCAGCCCCAGCATTTT. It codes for CASNSGQYNQPQHF.

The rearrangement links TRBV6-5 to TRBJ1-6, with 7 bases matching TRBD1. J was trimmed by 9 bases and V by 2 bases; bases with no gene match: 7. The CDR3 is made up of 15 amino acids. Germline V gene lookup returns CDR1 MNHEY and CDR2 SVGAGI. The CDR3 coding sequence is TGTGCCAGCAGTTACCGACAGGGTTTAAGTTCACCCCTCCACTTT. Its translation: CASSYRQGLSSPLHF.

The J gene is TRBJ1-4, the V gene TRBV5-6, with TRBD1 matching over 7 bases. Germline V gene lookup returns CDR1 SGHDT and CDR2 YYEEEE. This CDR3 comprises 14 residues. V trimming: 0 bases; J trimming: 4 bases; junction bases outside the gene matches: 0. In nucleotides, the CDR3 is TGTGCCAGCAGCTTGGGACAGGGTAATGAAAAACTGTTTTTT. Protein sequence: CASSLGQGNEKLFF.

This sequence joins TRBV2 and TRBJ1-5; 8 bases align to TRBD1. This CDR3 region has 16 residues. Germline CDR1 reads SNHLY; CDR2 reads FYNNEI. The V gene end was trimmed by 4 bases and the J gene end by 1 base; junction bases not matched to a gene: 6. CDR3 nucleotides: TGTGCCAGCAGTGGGACAGGGAAGAGGAGCAATCAGCCCCAGCATTTT. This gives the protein CASSGTGKRSNQPQHF.

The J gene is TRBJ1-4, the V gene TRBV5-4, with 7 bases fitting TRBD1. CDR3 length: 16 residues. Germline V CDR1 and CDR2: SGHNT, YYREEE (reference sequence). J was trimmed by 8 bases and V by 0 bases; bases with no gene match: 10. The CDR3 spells CASSLVGRQGDEKLFF. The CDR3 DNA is TGTGCCAGCAGCTTGGTGGGGAGACAGGGAGACGAAAAACTGTTTTTT.

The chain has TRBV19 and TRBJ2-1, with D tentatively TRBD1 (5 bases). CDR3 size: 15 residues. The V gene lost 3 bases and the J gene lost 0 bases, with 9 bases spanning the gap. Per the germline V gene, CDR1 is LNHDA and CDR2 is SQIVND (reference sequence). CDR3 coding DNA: TGTGCCAGTAGTATCAGGGCAAGCTCCTACAATGAGCAGTTCTTC. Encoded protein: CASSIRASSYNEQFF.

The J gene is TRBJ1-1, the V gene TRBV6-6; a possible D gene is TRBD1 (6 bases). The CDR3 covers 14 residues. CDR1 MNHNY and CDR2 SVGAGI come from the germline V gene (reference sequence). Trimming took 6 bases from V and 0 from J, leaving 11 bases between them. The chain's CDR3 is CASRPGQMNTEAFF. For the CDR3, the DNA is TGTGCCAGCAGACCGGGACAAATGAACACTGAAGCTTTCTTT.

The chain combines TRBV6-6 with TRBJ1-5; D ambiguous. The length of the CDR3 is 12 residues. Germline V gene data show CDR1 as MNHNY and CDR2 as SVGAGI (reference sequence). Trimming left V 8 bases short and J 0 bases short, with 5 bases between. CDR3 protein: CASCNSNQPQHF. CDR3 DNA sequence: TGTGCCAGCTGTAATAGCAATCAGCCCCAGCATTTT.

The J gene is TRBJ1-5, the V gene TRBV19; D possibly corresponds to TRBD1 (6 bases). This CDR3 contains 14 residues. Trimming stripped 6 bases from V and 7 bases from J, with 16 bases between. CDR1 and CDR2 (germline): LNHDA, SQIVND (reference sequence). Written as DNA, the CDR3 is TGTGCCAGTAGCCGAGACAGGTTTGGACAGCCCCAGCATTTT. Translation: CASSRDRFGQPQHF.

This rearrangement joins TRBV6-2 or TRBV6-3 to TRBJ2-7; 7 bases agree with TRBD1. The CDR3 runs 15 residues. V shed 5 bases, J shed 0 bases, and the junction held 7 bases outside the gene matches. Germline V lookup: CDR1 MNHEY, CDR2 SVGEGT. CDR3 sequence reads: CASSRQGKFSYEQYF. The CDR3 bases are TGTGCCAGCAGTCGACAGGGAAAATTCTCCTACGAGCAGTACTTC.